This T cell receptor beta chain comes out of a study of naive and memory T cell subsets. Trimming pared 5 bases from V and 4 bases from J, leaving 15 bases between. The CDR3 is made up of 15 amino acids. Germline-derived CDR1 and CDR2 are SGHNT and YENEEA. Treatment meaning: skin biopsy from PPD injection site in Mantoux-positive individual. The library had UMIs added by 3' ligation of an oligonucleotide to TCR cDNA. Four PCR rounds used nested alpha and beta constant region primers plus the SP2 primer. Alpha and beta constant region primers primed reverse transcription for blood and skin samples. TCRdb recomputed calls from the UMI-ligation and nested PCR reads with MiXCR, one row per CDR3 protein. The sample has 25,000 to 35,000 distinct CDR3 sequences; roughly 7.3% are singletons.

The J gene is TRBJ2-1, the V gene TRBV11-3; possible D gene TRBD2, 6 bases. The specimen comprised skin, sampled from a tuberculin skin test site. The TCR originated in an adult in good health. CDR3 nucleotides: TGTGCCAGCAGCGCGGGGTCGGTCAAATACAATGAGCAGTTCTTC. This translates into CASSAGSVKYNEQFF.